This TCR beta chain is drawn from a study of CD8 T cells in ankylosing spondylitis (dated by TCRdb to between 2016 and 2019). In terms of the full investigation: To find TCR variants linked to disease, the study profiled T cell receptor beta repertoires in ankylosing spondylitis patients and healthy donors. The whole study cohort included about a hundred healthy donors and under 30 ankylosing spondylitis patients. Samples of peripheral blood were taken, and for ankylosing spondylitis patients, synovial fluid was collected as well. Study-wide conclusions, independent of this receptor: A TCR beta motif of 7 or 8 highly homologous amino acid variants appeared characteristic of blood from ankylosing spondylitis patients. Significant enrichment of the disease-linked clones was reported in matched synovial fluid samples from ankylosing spondylitis patients. A CD8+ phenotype was shown by the disease-linked clones, which were found at relatively low frequencies in peripheral blood. Some of the motif variants had been reported before in the synovial fluid and blood of reactive arthritis patients, a finding that suggests common disease-initiation mechanisms.

This clonotype occurred a few times. What this receptor recognizes is not known. Base qualities are not recorded, but no much larger clone differs from it by a single base. These reads were obtained on an Illumina HiSeq 2500. Quantitative 5'-RACE with molecular barcodes was the method used to prepare the TCR beta libraries. The source study handled its data this way. To identify disease-linked TCR variants, a new computational method was used, one built on a probabilistic model of VDJ rearrangement. TCRdb reran the public reads through fastp at Q25 and MiXCR, keeping productive beta chains. Records with the same CDR3 protein are collapsed into one entry carrying the most frequent genes and DNA. TCRdb's processing, not the authors', yielded these V and J calls. The sample records fewer than 180,000 distinct CDR3 sequences, around two fifths of which are singletons. The ten biggest clones cover nearly 15% of the sample.

Synovial fluid samples and blood samples obtained from the same ankylosing spondylitis patients were matched. As encoded in the germline V gene, CDR1 is MDHEN while CDR2 is SYDVKM. V and J are truncated by 3 bases and 3 bases respectively, leaving an intervening sequence of 20 bases. The CDR3 has 18 amino acids, counting the end cysteine and phenylalanine. Kept here is only the CDR3 DNA, which spans 54 bases and is read in frame from base 1. The chain uses TRBV28 and TRBJ2-2; TRBD2 could be the D gene, as 6 bases match. The source material was synovial fluid, either unsorted or a sorted T cell fraction (not recorded which). The receptor comes from a male donor with ankylosing spondylitis. In nucleotides, the sequence is TGTGCCAGCAGTTTCCCCACTCTTGCGGGGCTAGACACCGGGGAGCTGTTTTTT. The resulting protein is CASSFPTLAGLDTGELFF.